The clone carrying this T cell receptor (beta chain) was counted between two and nine times. What it recognizes is unknown. The sample belongs to a study of breast tumors, draining lymph nodes, adjacent tissues. Study conclusions and caveats: Luminal-like breast cancer showed significantly greater tumor-nontumor repertoire similarity than basal-like breast cancer did. Data only fit, rather than demonstrated, lymph node origin of most tumor T cells.

Per germline, CDR1 MDHEN and CDR2 SYDVKM. With V trimmed by 6 bases and J by 7 bases, 7 bases remained unmatched. This CDR3 comprises 14 residues. A single record per CDR3 protein comes from TCRdb applying MiXCR to the multiplex PCR reads. The sample lists approximately 100,000 distinct CDR3 sequences; roughly 29% were seen once. Samples came from axillary lymph nodes draining the breast cancer. The gene calls are TRBV28 and TRBJ2-2, with 8 bases matching TRBD2. The receptor's source is a female donor with breast cancer. Some clones in this sample may be carry-over from other donors' samples. Sequencing was carried out using axillary lymph node tissue. CDR3 residues: CASRRGALSGELFF. The DNA for the CDR3 is TGTGCCAGCAGGCGGGGGGCCCTTAGCGGGGAGCTGTTTTTT.